This is a list of T cell receptor beta chains from one sample in a study of T cells in Graves' hyperthyroidism and ophthalmopathy. In TCRdb, the multiplex PCR reads were re-called with MiXCR into one record per CDR3 protein. The sample records a few hundred thousand distinct CDR3 sequences, about 20% being singletons. The sequenced sample was blood. These receptors originate from a man aged 30 to 45 with Graves' ophthalmopathy. Each CDR3 is given with its conserved first and last residue. The D gene is left open where the match is weak. Size is stated for part of the rows, as once, few or many counts, or as a class when the clone is expanded.

v_call: TRBV20-1
clone_size: -
j_call: TRBJ2-3
d_call: TRBD1
cdr3_nt: TGCAGTGCGTGGGACAGCGACACAGATACGCAGTATTTT
cdr3_aa: CSAWDSDTDTQYF

v_call: TRBV20-1
clone_size: few
j_call: TRBJ2-3
d_call: TRBD2
cdr3_nt: TGCAGTGCCTATAGCGGGAGGTCAGATACGCAGTATTTT
cdr3_aa: CSAYSGRSDTQYF

v_call: TRBV6-1
clone_size: -
j_call: TRBJ1-2
d_call: TRBD1
cdr3_nt: TGTGCCAGCAGTTCTACCGGGACAGCTGGGGGCTACACCTTC
cdr3_aa: CASSSTGTAGGYTF

v_call: TRBV5-1
clone_size: -
j_call: TRBJ2-2
d_call: TRBD2
cdr3_nt: TGCGCCAGCAGCGTGCGGGAGGGCCCCGGGGAGCTGTTTTTT
cdr3_aa: CASSVREGPGELFF

v_call: TRBV6-1
clone_size: -
j_call: TRBJ1-2
d_call: -
cdr3_nt: TGTGCCAGCAGTACAAGAAATACCGACTATGGCTACACCTTC
cdr3_aa: CASSTRNTDYGYTF

v_call: TRBV7-9
clone_size: few
j_call: TRBJ2-3
d_call: -
cdr3_nt: TGTGCCAGCAGCTTAGGAGGGGACACGAGCACAGATACGCAGTATTTT
cdr3_aa: CASSLGGDTSTDTQYF

v_call: TRBV12-3/TRBV12-4
clone_size: -
j_call: TRBJ1-2
d_call: TRBD1
cdr3_nt: TGTGCCAGCAGTCCCAGGCGACAGGGAGGTTTTGGCTACACCTTC
cdr3_aa: CASSPRRQGGFGYTF

v_call: TRBV7-9
clone_size: few
j_call: TRBJ2-1
d_call: TRBD2
cdr3_nt: TGTGCCAGCAGCTTATTCCTCGGACGCCTAGCGGGAACGTTGAATGAGCAGTTCTTC
cdr3_aa: CASSLFLGRLAGTLNEQFF

v_call: TRBV28
clone_size: -
j_call: TRBJ2-1
d_call: TRBD2
cdr3_nt: TGTGCCAGCGGGACTAGGCTCGATGAGCAGTTCTTC
cdr3_aa: CASGTRLDEQFF

v_call: TRBV30
clone_size: many
j_call: TRBJ1-5
d_call: -
cdr3_nt: TGTGCCTGGAGTGACCAGTCTGAGTGGCGCAATCAGCCCCAGCATTTT
cdr3_aa: CAWSDQSEWRNQPQHF

v_call: TRBV28
clone_size: -
j_call: TRBJ1-2
d_call: -
cdr3_nt: TGTGCCAGCAGTAGGCAGTATGGCTACACCTTC
cdr3_aa: CASSRQYGYTF

v_call: TRBV7-9
clone_size: few
j_call: TRBJ2-1
d_call: TRBD1
cdr3_nt: TGTGCCAGCAGCTCTACGACAGGGGGAACTGAGTTCTTC
cdr3_aa: CASSSTTGGTEFF

v_call: TRBV11-3
clone_size: -
j_call: TRBJ1-3
d_call: -
cdr3_nt: TGTGCCAGCAGCTTCCGGGGGGCTTATGGAAACACCATATATTTT
cdr3_aa: CASSFRGAYGNTIYF

v_call: TRBV5-1
clone_size: many
j_call: TRBJ1-3
d_call: -
cdr3_nt: TGCGCCAGCAGCTCGGAAATCCAGGGGACTGGAAACACCATATATTTT
cdr3_aa: CASSSEIQGTGNTIYF

v_call: TRBV7-9
clone_size: few
j_call: TRBJ1-1
d_call: -
cdr3_nt: TGTGCCAGCAGCTTACTTCCCCACACAGGGACTGAAGCTTTCTTT
cdr3_aa: CASSLLPHTGTEAFF

v_call: TRBV6-4
clone_size: -
j_call: TRBJ2-1
d_call: TRBD2
cdr3_nt: TGTGCCAGCAGTGACTGGCTAGCGGGGCTAAATGAGCAGTTCTTC
cdr3_aa: CASSDWLAGLNEQFF

v_call: TRBV19
clone_size: many
j_call: TRBJ2-1
d_call: -
cdr3_nt: TGTGCCAGCAGTTCTGGGGGCTCCTACAATGAGCAGTTCTTC
cdr3_aa: CASSSGGSYNEQFF

v_call: TRBV13
clone_size: few
j_call: TRBJ1-1
d_call: -
cdr3_nt: TGTGCCAGCAGAAGGACAGACCAGAACACTGAAGCTTTCTTT
cdr3_aa: CASRRTDQNTEAFF

v_call: TRBV3-1
clone_size: -
j_call: TRBJ1-2
d_call: -
cdr3_nt: TGTGCCAGCAGCCAAAACCGGGACTATGGCTACACCTTC
cdr3_aa: CASSQNRDYGYTF

v_call: TRBV2
clone_size: many
j_call: TRBJ2-1
d_call: TRBD2
cdr3_nt: TGTGCCAGCAGCCAAACTAGCGGGAAGCAGTTCTTC
cdr3_aa: CASSQTSGKQFF

v_call: TRBV27
clone_size: few
j_call: TRBJ1-1
d_call: -
cdr3_nt: TGTGCCAGCAGTTTCGTGGCTATGAACACTGAAGCTTTCTTT
cdr3_aa: CASSFVAMNTEAFF

v_call: TRBV6-1
clone_size: few
j_call: TRBJ1-1
d_call: TRBD1
cdr3_nt: TGTGCCAGCAACTCTAGGACAGGAAACACTGAAGCTTTCTTT
cdr3_aa: CASNSRTGNTEAFF

v_call: TRBV5-1
clone_size: -
j_call: TRBJ1-1
d_call: TRBD1
cdr3_nt: TGCGCCAGCAGCTTTGGGGGGCAGGGGGCAACTGAAGCTTTCTTT
cdr3_aa: CASSFGGQGATEAFF

v_call: TRBV27
clone_size: -
j_call: TRBJ1-5
d_call: -
cdr3_nt: TGTGCCAGCAGTAGAGATTTTAGGACTTTTAGCAATCAGCCCCAGCATTTT
cdr3_aa: CASSRDFRTFSNQPQHF

v_call: TRBV27
clone_size: many
j_call: TRBJ1-4
d_call: -
cdr3_nt: TGTGCCAGCAGTTTAATTCCTAATGAAAAACTGTTTTTT
cdr3_aa: CASSLIPNEKLFF

v_call: TRBV11-2
clone_size: many
j_call: TRBJ2-2
d_call: -
cdr3_nt: TGTGCCAGCAGCTTCAGCAGGACGAACACCGGGGAGCTGTTTTTT
cdr3_aa: CASSFSRTNTGELFF

v_call: TRBV12-5
clone_size: few
j_call: TRBJ1-4
d_call: -
cdr3_nt: TGTGCTAGTGGTCAGGGGACAACTAATGAAAAACTGTTTTTT
cdr3_aa: CASGQGTTNEKLFF

v_call: TRBV12-3/TRBV12-4
clone_size: many
j_call: TRBJ2-7
d_call: TRBD1
cdr3_nt: TGTGCCAGCAGTTTAGCGCGGGGGGACAGGGGGGCCGAGCAGTACTTC
cdr3_aa: CASSLARGDRGAEQYF

v_call: TRBV6-1
clone_size: -
j_call: TRBJ2-7
d_call: TRBD2
cdr3_nt: TGTGCCAGCAGCCGCGGACTAGTCTCCTACGAGCAGTACTTC
cdr3_aa: CASSRGLVSYEQYF

v_call: TRBV12-3/TRBV12-4
clone_size: few
j_call: TRBJ2-7
d_call: TRBD2
cdr3_nt: TGTGCCAGCGGCCGGAGCGGGAGTAGGTCCTACGAGCAGTACTTC
cdr3_aa: CASGRSGSRSYEQYF

v_call: TRBV14
clone_size: few
j_call: TRBJ2-4
d_call: -
cdr3_nt: TGTGCCAGCAGCCAAGATCGGCAGGTTCAGTACTTC
cdr3_aa: CASSQDRQVQYF

v_call: TRBV18
clone_size: -
j_call: TRBJ1-1
d_call: -
cdr3_nt: TGTGCCAGCTCGCGAATACAGGATTTGAACACTGAAGCTTTCTTT
cdr3_aa: CASSRIQDLNTEAFF

v_call: TRBV12-3/TRBV12-4
clone_size: many
j_call: TRBJ2-7
d_call: -
cdr3_nt: TGTGCCAGCAGTGCAATAGACTACGAGCAGTACTTC
cdr3_aa: CASSAIDYEQYF

v_call: TRBV5-1
clone_size: -
j_call: TRBJ2-6
d_call: -
cdr3_nt: TGCGCCAGCAGCTTGGATGGCGGGATTTTCTCTGGGGCCAACGTCCTGACTTTC
cdr3_aa: CASSLDGGIFSGANVLTF

v_call: TRBV20-1
clone_size: -
j_call: TRBJ1-6
d_call: TRBD1
cdr3_nt: TGCAGTGCCCGGGACAGCTCCTATAATTCACCCCTCCACTTT
cdr3_aa: CSARDSSYNSPLHF

v_call: TRBV18
clone_size: -
j_call: TRBJ2-3
d_call: TRBD1
cdr3_nt: TGTGCCAGCTCGCCCCGGGACAGGTTGAGTACGCAGTATTTT
cdr3_aa: CASSPRDRLSTQYF

v_call: TRBV6-5
clone_size: -
j_call: TRBJ2-3
d_call: TRBD2
cdr3_nt: TGTGCCAGCAGTTACCTAAAAAGCGGGAGGGGCACAGATACGCAGTATTTT
cdr3_aa: CASSYLKSGRGTDTQYF

v_call: TRBV3-1
clone_size: many
j_call: TRBJ2-1
d_call: -
cdr3_nt: TGTGCCAGCAGCCAGATGGGAGTAAATGAGCAGTTCTTC
cdr3_aa: CASSQMGVNEQFF

v_call: TRBV2
clone_size: many
j_call: TRBJ2-5
d_call: -
cdr3_nt: TGTGCCAGCATCCTGTACCAAGAGACCCAGTACTTC
cdr3_aa: CASILYQETQYF

v_call: TRBV27
clone_size: -
j_call: TRBJ2-2
d_call: TRBD2
cdr3_nt: TGTGCCAGCAGTTCGGGACTAGCGGGCAACACCGGGGAGCTGTTTTTT
cdr3_aa: CASSSGLAGNTGELFF

v_call: TRBV12-3/TRBV12-4
clone_size: -
j_call: TRBJ1-6
d_call: TRBD1
cdr3_nt: TGTGCCAGCAAGAACAGGGGAAATAATTCACCCCTCCACTTT
cdr3_aa: CASKNRGNNSPLHF

v_call: TRBV4-1
clone_size: -
j_call: TRBJ2-1
d_call: -
cdr3_nt: TGCGCCAGCAGCCGGAGGGCAGCGGATAGCTCCTACAATGAGCAGTTCTTC
cdr3_aa: CASSRRAADSSYNEQFF

v_call: TRBV30
clone_size: few
j_call: TRBJ1-4
d_call: -
cdr3_nt: TGTGCCTGGAGTGGGCTTGAAAAACTGTTTTTT
cdr3_aa: CAWSGLEKLFF

v_call: TRBV20-1
clone_size: many
j_call: TRBJ2-1
d_call: -
cdr3_nt: TGCAGTGCTAGATGGCTAGTCTTGGGCAATGAGCAGTTCTTC
cdr3_aa: CSARWLVLGNEQFF

v_call: TRBV11-3
clone_size: -
j_call: TRBJ2-7
d_call: TRBD2
cdr3_nt: TGTGCCAGCAGCTCCAGCGGGAGTTCGGGGGAGCAGTACTTC
cdr3_aa: CASSSSGSSGEQYF

v_call: TRBV2
clone_size: -
j_call: TRBJ2-3
d_call: -
cdr3_nt: TGTGCCAGCATGGACTCTGGGGCAGATACGCAGTATTTT
cdr3_aa: CASMDSGADTQYF

v_call: TRBV13
clone_size: -
j_call: TRBJ1-4
d_call: -
cdr3_nt: TGTGCCAGCAGCACCCACGAGGGGGAAAAACTGTTTTTT
cdr3_aa: CASSTHEGEKLFF

v_call: TRBV10-2
clone_size: many
j_call: TRBJ2-1
d_call: -
cdr3_nt: TGCGCCAGCAGTGAGCCGTTCAACGTGGGTCCTGAGCAGTTCTTC
cdr3_aa: CASSEPFNVGPEQFF

v_call: TRBV2
clone_size: few
j_call: TRBJ1-6
d_call: -
cdr3_nt: TGTGCCAGCAGCGCCGACAGTAGCTCCTATAATTCACCCCTCCACTTT
cdr3_aa: CASSADSSSYNSPLHF

v_call: TRBV28
clone_size: -
j_call: TRBJ1-1
d_call: -
cdr3_nt: TGTGCCAGCACGGGTCGGGGGGCTAGGTACACTGAAGCTTTCTTT
cdr3_aa: CASTGRGARYTEAFF

v_call: TRBV15
clone_size: -
j_call: TRBJ2-3
d_call: TRBD2
cdr3_nt: TGTGCCACCAGCATCAGACTAGCGGGAGGGGATACGCAGTATTTT
cdr3_aa: CATSIRLAGGDTQYF

v_call: TRBV6-1
clone_size: few
j_call: TRBJ1-6
d_call: TRBD1
cdr3_nt: TGTGCCAGCAGCGCCCTCGACAGGGGAAATTCACCCCTCCACTTT
cdr3_aa: CASSALDRGNSPLHF

v_call: TRBV5-5
clone_size: many
j_call: TRBJ1-1
d_call: -
cdr3_nt: TGTGCCAGCAGCTGGGGATACCAGAACACTGAAGCTTTCTTT
cdr3_aa: CASSWGYQNTEAFF

v_call: TRBV5-6
clone_size: -
j_call: TRBJ2-5
d_call: -
cdr3_nt: TGTGCCAGCAGCCGGCTTGAGGGGCAAGAGACCCAGTACTTC
cdr3_aa: CASSRLEGQETQYF